This section outlines one TCR beta chain sequence together with its context. This clonotype was counted many times. The clone's antigen remains unknown. Nothing much larger sits one base from this clone, and base qualities are not available. cDNA synthesis used template-switch 5'RACE with a primer carrying a 10-nucleotide random unique molecular identifier tagging each TCR transcript. Every sequencing run covered 15-18 subjects and yielded more than 160 million TCR-beta sequences. The RNeasy kit was used for extraction of total RNA. The KAPA Real-time Library Amplification kit was used to amplify TCR-beta VDJ regions with primers targeting the TCR constant region and the 5'RACE anchor. Sample indexes and Illumina adaptors were added in a first PCR, after which library yield was increased in a second PCR. After Ampure bead purification, the TCR product of roughly 650 bp was size-selected on a 2% E-gel SizeSelection system. Library quality was checked on a Bioanalyzer, concentration was measured with Qubit, and libraries were quantified with the Kapa Library Quantification kit before pooling. An Illumina HiSeq 2500 sequenced the libraries paired-end 2 x 150 bp. To increase sequence diversity, roughly 24-32% phiX was spiked into each library pool. The original methods were these. Quality-filtered reads were processed with the UMI-based MiGEC pipeline, and over 85% of raw TCR sequences were removed by the MiGEC pipeline during error correction. VDJ genes were aligned to IMGT germline references, and each clonotype was defined by a unique CDR3 amino acid sequence together with V-J genes. Clonal expansion, Shannon diversity, and CDR3 relatedness (CalcPairwiseDistances, ClusterSamples) were evaluated with VDJtools, and phylogenetic trees were built with CLCbio workbench. Expanded clones were defined as having at least 8 unique UMIs, based on coefficient-of-variation modelling across technical triplicates. TCRdb handled the public reads itself, with Q25 trimming in fastp and clone calling in MiXCR, and kept productive beta chains. Every distinct CDR3 protein forms one entry, paired with its most common genes and DNA. The V and J calls shown here were made by TCRdb, not taken from the authors' results. This sample lists roughly 60,000 distinct CDR3 sequences; over 3.5% were detected once. The ten largest make up around 2% of the sample.

The data belong to a study of neurological immune-mediated disorders (dated by TCRdb to the late 2010s). For the study in its entirety: Of the 35 or so multiple sclerosis patients, 31 had relapsing-remitting MS and 3 had secondary progressive MS. The study compared peripheral blood TCR-beta repertoires of HTLV-I-associated myelopathy (HAM/TSP) patients, multiple sclerosis patients and healthy controls using UMI-based sequencing. The approximately 96 TCR-beta libraries covered PBMC samples along with longitudinal samples, technical triplicates, and paired sorted CD4+ and CD8+ T-cell subsets. Of the approximately 70 subjects in the cohort, about 14 were HAM/TSP patients, approximately 35 were multiple sclerosis patients, and about 20 were healthy controls. Points the paper makes about the study in general: TCR clonal expansion was highest in HAM/TSP patients and lowest in MS patients, with MS patients falling below even healthy controls. The MS cluster was not associated with any clinical or MRI features, and the authors stated that larger cohorts are needed. Repertoires from 18 of 34 MS patients were grouped by phylogenetic analysis into a cluster of related CDR3 sequences, suggesting a possible repertoire-level signature. Across subjects, expanded clones never shared an identical CDR3 amino acid sequence, which suggests that the TCR-beta repertoires in every group were private.

For sorted-subset TCR libraries, some 1 million sorted CD4+ or CD8+ T cells were used. Multiple sclerosis patients were enrolled in a US clinical protocol evaluating disease progression by magnetic resonance imaging. PBMCs were separated from peripheral blood using Ficoll-Hypaque density gradient centrifugation and then cryopreserved in liquid nitrogen. The study also sequenced paired sorted CD4+ and CD8+ subsets from healthy controls, HAM/TSP patients and MS patients. The CDR3 runs 15 residues from the cysteine to the phenylalanine. Solely the CDR3 DNA is kept, with 45 bases framed from the first base.

The rearranged chain carries TRBV21-1 and TRBJ2-2; TRBD1 is taken as the D call from the table, unchecked against the DNA. TRBV21-1 is noted as a pseudogene. The sample consisted of CD4+ T cells from blood. The sequence came from a woman aged 40 to 49 with multiple sclerosis. DNA sequence: TGTGCCAACAAAACCCGCGGGGCTGGCACCGGGGAGCTGTTTTTT. Its protein product is CANKTRGAGTGELFF.